Listed below are T cell receptor beta chains from one sample, sequenced in a study of molecular identifiers for immune sequencing clone quantification. Each CDR3 protein gets one entry after TCRdb re-called the PCR reads with MiXCR. The sample consists of around 40,000 distinct CDR3 sequences, roughly 19% of them appearing once. The specimen sequenced was naive CD8+ T cells from blood, with Jurkat cell RNA spiked in. The origin of the receptors is a human donor in good health. Some libraries in this study had Jurkat cell RNA spiked in. CDR3s include the opening cysteine and the closing phenylalanine or tryptophan. Fields, in order: clone size, J gene, D gene, V gene, CDR3 DNA, CDR3 protein. A D gene is named only where the DNA matches it firmly. Some rows mark clone size as missing; the rest say once, few, many or name a class of expanded clone.

many | TRBJ2-3 | . | TRBV24-1 | TGTGCCACCGAGATGGGACACTTCACAGATACGCAGTATTTT | CATEMGHFTDTQYF
. | TRBJ2-5 | . | TRBV7-9 | TGTGCCAGCGGCTTAAGTGTCAGCACCGTCGAGGCCCAGTACTTC | CASGLSVSTVEAQYF
medium-sized | TRBJ2-3 | TRBD2 | TRBV28 | TGTGCCAGCAGTTTATCTAGCGGGAGAATCCCAGATACGCAGTATTTT | CASSLSSGRIPDTQYF
many | TRBJ2-2 | TRBD1 | TRBV2 | TGTGCCAGGGAAACAGGGGCCTACACCGGGGAGCTGTTTTTT | CARETGAYTGELFF
. | TRBJ1-1 | . | TRBV7-2 | TGTGCCAGCAGCCATTCCCCTGGATACTTGGACACTGAAGCTTTCTTT | CASSHSPGYLDTEAFF
many | TRBJ2-7 | . | TRBV20-1 | TGCAGTGCCTTGTACCTAATCCCCTACGAGCAGTACTTC | CSALYLIPYEQYF
many | TRBJ2-5 | . | TRBV15 | TGTGCCACCAGCCTAAGGGGGGCTAGAGGGGGAGATGAGACCCAGTACTTC | CATSLRGARGGDETQYF
. | TRBJ2-1 | . | TRBV11-2 | TGTGCCAGCAGCTTAGTGTTGTCCAGCGCCAATGAGCAGTTCTTC | CASSLVLSSANEQFF
few | TRBJ1-1 | . | TRBV12-3/TRBV12-4 | TGTGCCAGCACCTCCAGACAGGTGGACACTGAAGCTTTCTTT | CASTSRQVDTEAFF
many | TRBJ2-3 | TRBD2 | TRBV9 | TGTGCCAGCAGCGTAGAGGTCGGGGGGGCTTCAGATACGCAGTATTTT | CASSVEVGGASDTQYF
many | TRBJ2-7 | TRBD2 | TRBV29-1 | TGCAGCGTTGTTCACCCCGGGACTAGCGGCTACGAGCAGTACTTC | CSVVHPGTSGYEQYF
. | TRBJ1-1 | TRBD1 | TRBV4-3 | TGCGCCAGCAGCCGAGGCGACAGGGGGCTCACTGAAGCATTCTTT | CASSRGDRGLTEAFF
. | TRBJ2-1 | . | TRBV12-3/TRBV12-4 | TGTGCCAGCAGTTTCGGCGATGAGCAGTTCTTC | CASSFGDEQFF
once | TRBJ2-5 | . | TRBV7-8 | TGTGCCAGCAGCTTAGGTGGGACCGTCGCGGTTGGTGAGACCCAGTACTTC | CASSLGGTVAVGETQYF
. | TRBJ2-7 | . | TRBV10-3 | TGTGCCATCAGTGGAGGGCGGCCTTACTCCTACGAGCAGTACTTC | CAISGGRPYSYEQYF
many | TRBJ2-5 | . | TRBV7-2 | TGTGCCAGCACACATCCTTACCAAGAGACCCAGTACTTC | CASTHPYQETQYF
many | TRBJ2-3 | . | TRBV12-3/TRBV12-4 | TGTGCCAGCAGTTACAGGGTTGGCACAGATACGCAGTATTTT | CASSYRVGTDTQYF
many | TRBJ2-7 | . | TRBV5-4 | TGTGCCAGCAGCCCAGATTGGGGGGCGTACGAGCAGTACTTC | CASSPDWGAYEQYF
many | TRBJ1-1 | . | TRBV19 | TGTGCCAGTAGTATCGAATACCGGACTGAAGCTTTCTTT | CASSIEYRTEAFF
many | TRBJ2-7 | . | TRBV28 | TGTGCCAGCAGTTTATTCCAGGGGTACTACGAGCAGTACTTC | CASSLFQGYYEQYF